This T cell receptor (beta chain) was retrieved from a study of human CD4 T cells and Enterobacteriaceae. General study findings and limits: Ex vivo reactivity came only from nucleotide matches to CFSE-low cultures.

The memory gate held CD4+ cells that were not CD45RA+CCR7+CD95- naive cells, over 98% pure. Positive selection with CD4 and CD14 microbeads isolated CD4+ T cells and monocytes. This clone rates as medium-sized. Its antigen is unknown. Some clones are missing from TCRdb's copy, which holds only in-frame ones; the method was immunoSEQ multiplex PCR. The table includes about 29,000 clones, just under 85% detected once. CDR1 is MNHNY and CDR2 is SVGAGI in the germline V gene (reference sequence). V lost 5 bases, J lost 4 bases, and 12 bases lay in between. This CDR3 is built from 15 residues. This sequence was found in a human donor in good health. Material for sequencing was memory CD4+ T cells from blood. The chain carries TRBV6-6 and TRBJ2-6; D is uncertain. The chain's CDR3 is CASSDREPGANVLTF. The DNA for the CDR3 is TGTGCCAGCAGTGACCGAGAACCCGGGGCCAACGTCCTGACTTTC.